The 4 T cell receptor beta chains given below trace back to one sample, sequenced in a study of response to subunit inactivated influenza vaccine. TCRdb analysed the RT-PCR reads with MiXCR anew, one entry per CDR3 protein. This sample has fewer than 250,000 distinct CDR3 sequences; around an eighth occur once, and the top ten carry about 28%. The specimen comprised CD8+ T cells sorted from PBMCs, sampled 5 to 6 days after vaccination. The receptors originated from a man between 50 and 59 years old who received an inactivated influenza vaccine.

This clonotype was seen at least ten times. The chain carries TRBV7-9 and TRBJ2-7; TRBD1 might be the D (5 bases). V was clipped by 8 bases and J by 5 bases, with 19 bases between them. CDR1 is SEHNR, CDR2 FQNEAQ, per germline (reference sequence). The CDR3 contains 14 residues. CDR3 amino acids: CASGTPWGGNEQYF. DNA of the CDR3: TGTGCCAGCGGAACACCTTGGGGCGGTAACGAGCAGTACTTC. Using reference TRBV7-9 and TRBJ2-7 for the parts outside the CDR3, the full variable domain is DTGVSQNPRHKITKRGQNVTFRCDPISEHNRLYWYRQTLGQGPEFLTYFQNEAQLEKSRLLSDRFSAERPKGSFSTLEIQRTEQGDSAMYLCASGTPWGGNEQYFGPGTRLTVT.

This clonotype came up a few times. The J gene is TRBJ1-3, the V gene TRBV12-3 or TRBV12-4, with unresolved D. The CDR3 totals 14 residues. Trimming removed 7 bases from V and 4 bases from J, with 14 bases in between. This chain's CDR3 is CASTTRSAGNTIYF. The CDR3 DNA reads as TGTGCCAGCACCACAAGGTCGGCAGGAAACACCATATATTTT.

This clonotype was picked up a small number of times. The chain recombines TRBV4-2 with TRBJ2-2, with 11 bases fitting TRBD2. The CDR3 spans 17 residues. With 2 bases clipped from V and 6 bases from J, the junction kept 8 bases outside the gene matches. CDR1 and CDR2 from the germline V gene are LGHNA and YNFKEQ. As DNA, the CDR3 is TGTGCCAGCAGCCAAACGTATAGCGGGAGGGGATCCGGGGAGCTGTTTTTT. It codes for CASSQTYSGRGSGELFF.

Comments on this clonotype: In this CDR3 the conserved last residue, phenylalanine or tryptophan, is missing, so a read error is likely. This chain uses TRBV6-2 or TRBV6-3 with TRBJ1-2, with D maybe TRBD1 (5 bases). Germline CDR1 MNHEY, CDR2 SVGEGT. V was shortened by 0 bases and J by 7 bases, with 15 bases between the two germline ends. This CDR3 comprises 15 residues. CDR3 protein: CASSYSQTAMVGYTI. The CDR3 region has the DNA TGTGCCAGCAGTTACTCCCAGACAGCTATGGTTGGCTACACCATC.